Ten or more counts support the clone carrying this TCR beta chain. What it recognizes is unknown. The sample belongs to a study of CD8 T cells in ankylosing spondylitis. Looked up from germline, CDR1 is SNHLY and CDR2 is FYNNEI. Trimming shortened V by 3 bases and J by 8 bases, and 19 bases separated the two germline ends. The CDR3 is 16 residues long. Library preparation for TCR beta used quantitative 5'-RACE with molecular barcodes. TCRdb passed the 5' RACE reads through MiXCR, listing each CDR3 protein once. The data show hundreds of thousands of distinct CDR3 sequences, with 25% to 30% seen just once and 0.89% held by the top ten. Points from the study as a whole: The clones that were linked to disease were reported to be significantly enriched in matched synovial fluid samples from ankylosing spondylitis patients. What seemed typical of ankylosing spondylitis blood was a TCR beta motif built from eight highly homologous variants. Researchers report that disease-linked clones proved CD8+ and relatively rare in peripheral blood.

This sequence joins TRBV2 and TRBJ1-4; no clear D. Sequenced material: blood, either unsorted or a sorted T cell fraction (not recorded which). The sequence derives from a male donor with ankylosing spondylitis. The CDR3 DNA reads TGTGCCAGCAGTGACACTTGGGCAGGTCCGCCCGAAAAACTGTTTTTT. Translating gives CASSDTWAGPPEKLFF.